This TCR beta chain comes out of a study of neurological immune-mediated disorders. The unsorted libraries were generated from a total of 2 million PBMCs, which had been stored in RNAlater at -80 C. Germline V lookup: CDR1 SGHTA, CDR2 FQGNSA. V was clipped by 2 bases and J by 0 bases, with 9 bases between them. The CDR3 totals 15 residues. The cDNA was generated by 5'RACE with 10-nucleotide random UMIs. TCRdb called the 5' RACE reads again in MiXCR, with one record for every CDR3 protein. The sample shows about 50,000 distinct CDR3 sequences, about a tenth of them seen only once. This clonotype showed up many times.

The gene calls are TRBV7-2 and TRBJ2-3; D might be TRBD2 (5 bases). The receptor comes from a man aged 65 to 79 with HTLV-1-associated myelopathy (HAM/TSP). The sequenced sample was PBMCs. In DNA form, the CDR3 reads TGTGCCAGCAGCTTAAGGCGGACTAGCACAGATACGCAGTATTTT. Translation gives CASSLRRTSTDTQYF.